This TCR beta chain was observed in a study of a mutant IDH1 vaccine in newly diagnosed glioma. Study-wide context: First vaccine doses came 4-6 weeks after radiotherapy alone, or with temozolomide cycles. Former treatment meant radiotherapy, temozolomide, or both; the majority had gotten both.

Sequencing was performed with immunoSEQ multiplex PCR; in TCRdb, only in-frame clones are kept and a portion is missing. The data contain about 24,000 clones, 65% to 80% of them singletons. Study-level findings and limits: Vaccine-induced responses were seen in approximately 93% of patients, spanning several MHC alleles.

The time point: week 11, during vaccination. In the vaccine, a single dose held 300 ug of the mutant IDH1 20-mer peptide, along with topical imiquimod. Donor tumors were new WHO grade 3 or 4 IDH1-mutant, ATRX-lost astrocytomas. With respect to this clone: What it recognizes is unknown.

Trimming took off 3 bases at V and 3 bases at J, with 10 bases between the two ends. The CDR3 covers 14 residues. Germline V gives CDR1 LNHDA, CDR2 SQIVND (reference sequence). Sequencing used PBMCs, obtained from a glioma patient whose treatment included an IDH1 peptide vaccine. This chain joins TRBV19 and TRBJ2-3; either TRBD1 or TRBD2 may fit D (5 bases each). This receptor was taken from a man aged 40-49 years with glioma. CDR3 loop: CASSMWDGTDTQYF. CDR3 coding DNA: TGTGCCAGTAGTATGTGGGACGGAACAGATACGCAGTATTTT.